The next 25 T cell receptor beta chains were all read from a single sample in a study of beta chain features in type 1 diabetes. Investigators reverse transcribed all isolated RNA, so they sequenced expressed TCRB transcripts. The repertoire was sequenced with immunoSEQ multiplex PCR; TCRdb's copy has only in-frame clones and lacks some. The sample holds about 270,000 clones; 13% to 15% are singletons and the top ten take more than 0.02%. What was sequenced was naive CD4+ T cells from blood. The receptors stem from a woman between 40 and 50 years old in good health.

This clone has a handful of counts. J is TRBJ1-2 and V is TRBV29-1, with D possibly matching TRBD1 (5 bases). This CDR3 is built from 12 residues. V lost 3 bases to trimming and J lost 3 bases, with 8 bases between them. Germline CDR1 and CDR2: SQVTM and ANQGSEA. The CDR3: CSVDTGDYGYTF. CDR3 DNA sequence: TGCAGCGTTGATACGGGGGACTATGGCTACACCTTC.

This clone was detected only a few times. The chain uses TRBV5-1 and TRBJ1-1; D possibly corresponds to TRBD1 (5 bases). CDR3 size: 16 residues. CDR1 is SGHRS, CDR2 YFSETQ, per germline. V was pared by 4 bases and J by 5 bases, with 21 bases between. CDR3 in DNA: TGCGCCAGCAGCACCTTGACCGCAGGGTACGGAACTGAAGCTTTCTTT. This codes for CASSTLTAGYGTEAFF.

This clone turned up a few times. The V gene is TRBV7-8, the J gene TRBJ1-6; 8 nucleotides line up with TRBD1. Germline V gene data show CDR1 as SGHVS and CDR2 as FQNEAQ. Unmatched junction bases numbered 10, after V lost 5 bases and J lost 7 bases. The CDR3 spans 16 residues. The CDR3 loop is CASSPDRARGNSPLHF. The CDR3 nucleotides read TGTGCCAGCAGCCCGGACAGGGCGCGTGGGAATTCACCCCTCCACTTT.

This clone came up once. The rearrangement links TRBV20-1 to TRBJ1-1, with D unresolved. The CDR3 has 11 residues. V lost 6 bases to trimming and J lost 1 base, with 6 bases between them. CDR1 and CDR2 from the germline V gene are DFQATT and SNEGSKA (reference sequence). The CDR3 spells CSARENTEAFF. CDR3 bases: TGCAGTGCCCGGGAGAACACTGAAGCTTTCTTT.

The CDR3 nucleotides read TGTGCCAGCAGCTTAGCGGGGGGGCGTCAAGAGACCCAGTACTTC. It specifies CASSLAGGRQETQYF. V usage is TRBV11-2 and J usage is TRBJ2-5, with TRBD2 identical over 8 bases. The CDR3 consists of 15 residues. Germline CDR1 and CDR2: SGHAT and FQNNGV. With V trimmed by 1 base and J by 2 bases, 3 bases remained unmatched.

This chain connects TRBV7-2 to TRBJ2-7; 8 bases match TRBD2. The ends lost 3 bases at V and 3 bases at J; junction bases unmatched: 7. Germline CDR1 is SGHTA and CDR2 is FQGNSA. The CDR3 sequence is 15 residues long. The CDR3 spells CASSFTQRGSYEQYF. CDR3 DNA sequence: TGTGCCAGCAGCTTCACTCAGCGGGGGAGCTACGAGCAGTACTTC.

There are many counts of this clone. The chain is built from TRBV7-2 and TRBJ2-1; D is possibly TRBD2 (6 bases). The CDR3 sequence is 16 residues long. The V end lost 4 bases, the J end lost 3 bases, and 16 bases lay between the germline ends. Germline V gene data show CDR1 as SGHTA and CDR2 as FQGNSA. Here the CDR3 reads CASSSSGRGNYNEQFF. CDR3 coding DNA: TGTGCCAGCAGCTCTAGTGGACGGGGGAACTACAATGAGCAGTTCTTC.

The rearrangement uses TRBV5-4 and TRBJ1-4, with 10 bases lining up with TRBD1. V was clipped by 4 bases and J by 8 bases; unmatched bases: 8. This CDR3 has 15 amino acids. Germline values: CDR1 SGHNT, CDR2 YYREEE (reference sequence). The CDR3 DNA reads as TGTGCCAGCAGCATGTGGACAGGGGGAACGGAAAAACTGTTTTTT. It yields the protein CASSMWTGGTEKLFF.

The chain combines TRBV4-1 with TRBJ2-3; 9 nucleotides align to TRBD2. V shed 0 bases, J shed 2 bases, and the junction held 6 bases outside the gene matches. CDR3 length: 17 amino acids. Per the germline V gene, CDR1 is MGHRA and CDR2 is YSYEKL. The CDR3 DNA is TGCGCCAGCAGCCAAGATAAGGGCGGGGGGGCCACAGATACGCAGTATTTT. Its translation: CASSQDKGGGATDTQYF.

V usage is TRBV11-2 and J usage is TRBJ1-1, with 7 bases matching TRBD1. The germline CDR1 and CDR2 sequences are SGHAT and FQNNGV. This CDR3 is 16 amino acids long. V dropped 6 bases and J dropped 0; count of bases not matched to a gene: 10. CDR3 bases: TGTGCCAGCAGAGGGCTCCAGGACAGGATGAACACTGAAGCTTTCTTT. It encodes CASRGLQDRMNTEAFF.

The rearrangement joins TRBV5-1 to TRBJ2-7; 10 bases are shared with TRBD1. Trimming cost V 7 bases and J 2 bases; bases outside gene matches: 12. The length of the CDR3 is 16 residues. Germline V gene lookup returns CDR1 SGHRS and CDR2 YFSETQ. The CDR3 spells CASAASWTGGTYEQYF. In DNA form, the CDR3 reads TGCGCCAGCGCAGCCTCCTGGACAGGGGGGACCTACGAGCAGTACTTC.

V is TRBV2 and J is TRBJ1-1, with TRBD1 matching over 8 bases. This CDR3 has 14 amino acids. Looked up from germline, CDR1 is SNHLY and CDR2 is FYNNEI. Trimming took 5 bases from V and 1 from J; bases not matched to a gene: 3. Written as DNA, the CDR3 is TGTGCCAGCAGTAACAGGGGGTGGAACACTGAAGCTTTCTTT. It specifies CASSNRGWNTEAFF.

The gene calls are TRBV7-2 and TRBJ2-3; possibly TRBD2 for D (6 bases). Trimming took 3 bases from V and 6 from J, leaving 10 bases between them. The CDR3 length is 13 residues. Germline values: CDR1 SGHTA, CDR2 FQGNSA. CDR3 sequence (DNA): TGTGCCAGCAGCTTCATGGGGGGTGATACGCAGTATTTT. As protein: CASSFMGGDTQYF.

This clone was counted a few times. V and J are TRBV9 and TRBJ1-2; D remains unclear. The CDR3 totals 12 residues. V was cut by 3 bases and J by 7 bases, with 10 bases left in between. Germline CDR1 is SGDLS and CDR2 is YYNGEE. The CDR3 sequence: CASSEREGGYTF. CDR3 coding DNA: TGTGCCAGCAGCGAGAGGGAGGGTGGCTACACCTTC.

CDR3 sequence reads: CASSYLKSAGQETQYF. The CDR3 DNA follows: TGTGCCAGCAGTTACTTAAAATCAGCGGGTCAAGAGACCCAGTACTTC. The rearrangement uses TRBV6-5 and TRBJ2-5, with a tentative D call TRBD2 (6 bases). The CDR3 sequence is 16 residues long. Per the germline V gene, CDR1 is MNHEY and CDR2 is SVGAGI. Trimming cost V 1 base and J 2 bases, with 14 bases left between them.

This chain's CDR3 is CASSIGAGGGYEQYF. The CDR3 DNA reads TGTGCCAGCAGCATCGGAGCGGGGGGCGGCTACGAGCAGTACTTC. This chain links TRBV11-3 with TRBJ2-5, with 9 bases identical to TRBD2. The J call is in doubt because the DNA end fits TRBJ2-7 better. Germline CDR1 is SGHNT and CDR2 is YENEEA. The CDR3 has 15 amino acids.

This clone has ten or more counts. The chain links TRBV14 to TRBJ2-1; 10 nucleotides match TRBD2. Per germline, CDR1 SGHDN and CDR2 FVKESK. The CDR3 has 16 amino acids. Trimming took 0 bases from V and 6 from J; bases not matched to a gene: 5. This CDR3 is CASSQERLAGVNEQFF. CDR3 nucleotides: TGTGCCAGCAGCCAAGAACGGCTAGCGGGGGTCAATGAGCAGTTCTTC.

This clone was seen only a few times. As DNA, the CDR3 is TGTGCTAGTGGCCCGGGGCAGGGGAATCAGCCCCAGCATTTT. Translation gives CASGPGQGNQPQHF. The chain uses TRBV12-5 and TRBJ1-5; D is perhaps TRBD1 (6 bases). V lost 6 bases and J 4 bases, leaving 13 bases between the germline ends. The CDR3 has 14 residues. In germline, CDR1 is LGHNT, CDR2 FRNRAP.

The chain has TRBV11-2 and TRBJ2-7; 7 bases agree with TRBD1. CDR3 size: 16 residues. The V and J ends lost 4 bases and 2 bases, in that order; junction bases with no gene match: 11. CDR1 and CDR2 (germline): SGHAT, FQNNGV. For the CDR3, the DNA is TGTGCCAGCAGCTCACAGGGGTCAGGGCGGGCCTACGAGCAGTACTTC. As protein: CASSSQGSGRAYEQYF.

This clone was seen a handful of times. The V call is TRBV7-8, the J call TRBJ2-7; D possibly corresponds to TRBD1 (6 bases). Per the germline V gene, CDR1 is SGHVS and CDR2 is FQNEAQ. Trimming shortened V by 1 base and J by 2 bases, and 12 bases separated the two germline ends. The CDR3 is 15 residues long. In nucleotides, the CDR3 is TGTGCCAGCAGCTTAGACAGGGTTCCTCCCTACGAGCAGTACTTC. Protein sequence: CASSLDRVPPYEQYF.

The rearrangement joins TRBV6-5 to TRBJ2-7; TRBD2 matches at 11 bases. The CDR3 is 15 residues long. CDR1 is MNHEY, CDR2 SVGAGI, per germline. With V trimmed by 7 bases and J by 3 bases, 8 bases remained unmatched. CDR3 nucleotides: TGTGCCAGCAAACCGACTAGCGGGGTGCTCTACGAGCAGTACTTC. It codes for CASKPTSGVLYEQYF.

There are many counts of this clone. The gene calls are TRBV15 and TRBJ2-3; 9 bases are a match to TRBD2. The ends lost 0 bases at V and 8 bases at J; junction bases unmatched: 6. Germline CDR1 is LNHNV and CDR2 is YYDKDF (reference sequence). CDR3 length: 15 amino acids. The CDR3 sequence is CATSRDVAGAGTQYF. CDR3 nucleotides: TGTGCCACCAGCAGAGATGTAGCGGGGGCCGGTACGCAGTATTTT. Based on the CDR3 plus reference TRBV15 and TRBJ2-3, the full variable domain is DAMVIQNPRYQVTQFGKPVTLSCSQTLNHNVMYWYQQKSSQAPKLLFHYYDKDFNNEADTPDNFQSRRPNTSFCFLDIRSPGLGDTAMYLCATSRDVAGAGTQYFGPGTRLTVL.

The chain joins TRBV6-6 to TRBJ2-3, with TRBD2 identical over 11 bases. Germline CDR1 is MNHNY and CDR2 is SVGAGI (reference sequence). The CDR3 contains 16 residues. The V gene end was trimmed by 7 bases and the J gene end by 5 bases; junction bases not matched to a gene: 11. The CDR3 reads CASTNRRLAGRDTQYF. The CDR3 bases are TGTGCCAGCACTAACCGGCGACTAGCGGGGAGAGATACGCAGTATTTT.

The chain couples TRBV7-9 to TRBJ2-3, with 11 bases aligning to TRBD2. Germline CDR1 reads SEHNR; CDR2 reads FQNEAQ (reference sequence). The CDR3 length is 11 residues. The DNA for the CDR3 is TGTGGGTCTAGCGGGGGGGATACGCAGTATTTT. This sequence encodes CGSSGGDTQYF.

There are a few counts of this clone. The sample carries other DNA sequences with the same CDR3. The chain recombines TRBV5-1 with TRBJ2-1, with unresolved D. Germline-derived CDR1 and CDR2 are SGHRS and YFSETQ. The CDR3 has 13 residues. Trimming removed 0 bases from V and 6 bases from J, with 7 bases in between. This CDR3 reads CASSLGQVNEQFF. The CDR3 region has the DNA TGCGCCAGCAGCTTGGGGCAGGTCAATGAGCAGTTCTTC.